The clone carrying this TCR beta chain was observed once. Antigen specificity is unknown. The data derive from a study of radiotherapy plus CTLA-4 blockade in lung cancer. Looking at the study overall: Among patients, approximately 17% showed objective responses, and around 30% had disease control.

Study findings and constraints: Per reports, early blood T cell clone dynamics, plus interferon-beta, forecast response most strongly. Peripheral blood showed expansion of tumor-derived TCR clones after radiotherapy and ipilimumab.

Alongside CTLA-4 blockade with ipilimumab, patients with chemo-refractory metastatic non-small-cell lung cancer received focal radiation. Only in-frame clones appear in the TCRdb table, and some are missing; sequencing was by immunoSEQ multiplex PCR. The repertoire has around 71,000 clones, more than 70% of them found once; the top ten carry approximately 15%. The CDR3 covers 16 residues. With 3 bases clipped from V and 5 bases from J, the junction kept 11 bases outside the gene matches. Germline loops: CDR1 SGHRS, CDR2 YFSETQ. The source was peripheral blood, collected from a patient treated with radiotherapy plus ipilimumab. This TCR derives from a human donor with non-small cell lung cancer whose response to radiotherapy plus ipilimumab could not be evaluated. Some clones in this sample may be carry-over from other donors' samples. The rearrangement uses TRBV5-1 and TRBJ2-1, with 7 bases matching TRBD2. The DNA for the CDR3 is TGCGCCAGCAGCTCCCTCGGGGGGATAACTGACAATGAGCAGTTCTTC. As protein: CASSSLGGITDNEQFF.